These 4 T cell receptor beta chains were sequenced from one sample in a study of blood T cell repertoires in COVID-19. Repertoires were generated with immunoSEQ multiplex PCR, while TCRdb's copy carries only in-frame clones and drops some. This sample has around 59,000 clones, with around 80% found just once. Sequencing was carried out using peripheral blood. These receptors came from a man between 60 and 75 years old with acute or convalescent COVID-19.

J is TRBJ1-3 and V is TRBV28, with no clear D. The CDR3 loop spans 12 amino acids. CDR1 and CDR2 from the germline V gene are MDHEN and SYDVKM. Trimming left V 10 bases short and J 3 bases short, with 10 bases between. The CDR3 DNA reads as TGTGCCACTGTGCAGAATGGAAACACCATATATTTT. Its protein is CATVQNGNTIYF.

This chain uses TRBV3-1 (or the pseudogene TRBV3-2) with TRBJ2-5, with 8 bases lining up with TRBD2. The CDR3 contains 12 residues. Germline V gene data show CDR1 as LGHDT and CDR2 as YNNKEL (reference sequence). V shed 4 bases and J 10 bases; nucleotides not matched to a gene: 5. CDR3 sequence reads: CASSRSTSGQYF. In DNA, the CDR3 is TGTGCCAGCAGCCGTTCTACTAGCGGCCAGTACTTC.

The V call is TRBV6-5, the J call TRBJ2-3; D remains ambiguous. From germline, CDR1 is MNHEY and CDR2 SVGAGI. This CDR3 contains 11 residues. The germline V and J ends were trimmed by 5 bases and 3 bases, with 3 bases remaining between them. CDR3 nucleotides: TGTGCCAGCAGTCCAACAGATACGCAGTATTTT. Translated: CASSPTDTQYF.

J is TRBJ2-3 and V is TRBV7-2, with D tentatively TRBD1 (6 bases). The germline gives CDR1 SGHTA, CDR2 FQGNSA. The ends were cut back, 4 bases at V and 14 bases at J, with 19 bases in the middle. The CDR3 has 13 amino acids. CDR3 coding DNA: TGTGCCAGCAGCTCCCCGGGACACCCACCGGGGTATTTT. Amino acid sequence: CASSSPGHPPGYF.